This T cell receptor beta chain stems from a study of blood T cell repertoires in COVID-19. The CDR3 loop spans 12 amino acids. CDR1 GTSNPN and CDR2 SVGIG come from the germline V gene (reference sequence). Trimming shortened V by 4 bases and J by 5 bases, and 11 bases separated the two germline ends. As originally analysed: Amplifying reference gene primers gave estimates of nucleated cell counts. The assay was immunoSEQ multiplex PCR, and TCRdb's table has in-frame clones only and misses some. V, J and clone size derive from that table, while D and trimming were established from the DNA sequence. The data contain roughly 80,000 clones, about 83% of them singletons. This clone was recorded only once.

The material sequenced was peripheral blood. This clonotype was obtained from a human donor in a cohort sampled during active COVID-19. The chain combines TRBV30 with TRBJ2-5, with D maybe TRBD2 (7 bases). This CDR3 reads CAWKKGGETQYF. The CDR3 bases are TGTGCCTGGAAAAAGGGGGGGGAGACCCAGTACTTC.